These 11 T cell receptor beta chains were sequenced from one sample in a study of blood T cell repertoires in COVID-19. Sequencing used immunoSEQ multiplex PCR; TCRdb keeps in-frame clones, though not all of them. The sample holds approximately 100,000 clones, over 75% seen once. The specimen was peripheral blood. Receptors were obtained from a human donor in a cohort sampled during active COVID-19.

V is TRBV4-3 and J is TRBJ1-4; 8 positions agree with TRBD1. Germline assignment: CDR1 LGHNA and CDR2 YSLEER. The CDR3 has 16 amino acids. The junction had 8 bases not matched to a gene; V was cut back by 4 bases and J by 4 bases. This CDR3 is CASSPYRGTDNEKLFF. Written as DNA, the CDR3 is TGCGCCAGCAGCCCATACAGGGGGACAGATAATGAAAAACTGTTTTTT.

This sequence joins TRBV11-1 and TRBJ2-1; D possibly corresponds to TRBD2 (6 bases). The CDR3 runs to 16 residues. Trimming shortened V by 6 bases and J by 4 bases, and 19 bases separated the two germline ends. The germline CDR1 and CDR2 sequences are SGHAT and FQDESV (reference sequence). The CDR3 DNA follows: TGTGCCAGCAGGATAGCCGGGGGACGCAATTACAATGAGCAGTTCTTC. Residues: CASRIAGGRNYNEQFF.

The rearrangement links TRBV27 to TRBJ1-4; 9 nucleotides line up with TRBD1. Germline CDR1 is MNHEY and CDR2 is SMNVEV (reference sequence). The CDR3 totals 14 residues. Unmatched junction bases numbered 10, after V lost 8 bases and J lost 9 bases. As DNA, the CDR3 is TGTGCCAGCGGTAGAACAGGGGGCATAAAAAAACTGTTTTTT. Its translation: CASGRTGGIKKLFF.

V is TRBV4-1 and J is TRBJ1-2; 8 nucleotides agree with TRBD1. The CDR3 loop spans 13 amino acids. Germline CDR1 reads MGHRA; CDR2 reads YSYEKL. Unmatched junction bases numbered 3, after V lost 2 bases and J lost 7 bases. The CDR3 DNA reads TGCGCCAGCAGCCAAACAGGGGGTCGTGGCTACACCTTC. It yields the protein CASSQTGGRGYTF.

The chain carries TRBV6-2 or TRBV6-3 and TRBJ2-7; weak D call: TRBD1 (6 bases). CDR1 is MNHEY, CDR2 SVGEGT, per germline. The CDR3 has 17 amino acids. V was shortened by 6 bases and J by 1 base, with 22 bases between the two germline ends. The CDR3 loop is CASSPITWTALSYEQYF. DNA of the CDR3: TGTGCCAGCAGCCCGATTACTTGGACAGCGCTATCCTACGAGCAGTACTTC.

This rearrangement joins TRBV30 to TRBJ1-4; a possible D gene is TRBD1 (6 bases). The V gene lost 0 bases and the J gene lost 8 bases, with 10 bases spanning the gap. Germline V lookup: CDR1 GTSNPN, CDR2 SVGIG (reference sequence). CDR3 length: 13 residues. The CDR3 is CAWSVHQGEKLFF. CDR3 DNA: TGTGCCTGGAGTGTACATCAGGGGGAAAAACTGTTTTTT.

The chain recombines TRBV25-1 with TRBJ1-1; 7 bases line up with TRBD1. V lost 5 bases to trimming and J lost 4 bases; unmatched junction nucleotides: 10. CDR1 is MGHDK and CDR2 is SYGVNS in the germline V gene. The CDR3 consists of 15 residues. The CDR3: CASSPHHRGGTEAFF. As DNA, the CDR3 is TGTGCCAGCAGTCCACACCACAGGGGCGGCACTGAAGCTTTCTTT.

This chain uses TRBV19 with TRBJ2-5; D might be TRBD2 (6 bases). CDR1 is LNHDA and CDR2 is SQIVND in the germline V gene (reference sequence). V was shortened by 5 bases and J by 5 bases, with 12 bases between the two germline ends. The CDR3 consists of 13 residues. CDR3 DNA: TGTGCCAGTAGTCCCCGGGGGTGGGAGACCCAGTACTTC. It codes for CASSPRGWETQYF. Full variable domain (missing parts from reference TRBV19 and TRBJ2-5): DGGITQSPKYLFRKEGQNVTLSCEQNLNHDAMYWYRQDPGQGLRLIYYSQIVNDFQKGDIAEGYSVSREKKESFPLTVTSAQKNPTAFYLCASSPRGWETQYFGPGTRLLVL.

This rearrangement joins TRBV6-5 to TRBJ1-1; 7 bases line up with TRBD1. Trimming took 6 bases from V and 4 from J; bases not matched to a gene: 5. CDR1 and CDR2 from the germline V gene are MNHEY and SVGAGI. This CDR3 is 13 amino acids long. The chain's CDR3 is CASRATGTTEAFF. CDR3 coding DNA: TGTGCCAGCAGGGCGACAGGGACCACTGAAGCTTTCTTT.

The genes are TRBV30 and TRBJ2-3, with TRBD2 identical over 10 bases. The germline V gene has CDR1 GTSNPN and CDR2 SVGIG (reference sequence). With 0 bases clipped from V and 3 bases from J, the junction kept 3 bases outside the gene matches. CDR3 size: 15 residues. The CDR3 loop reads CAWSVQTSGTDTQYF. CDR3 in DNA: TGTGCCTGGAGTGTACAGACTAGCGGGACAGATACGCAGTATTTT.

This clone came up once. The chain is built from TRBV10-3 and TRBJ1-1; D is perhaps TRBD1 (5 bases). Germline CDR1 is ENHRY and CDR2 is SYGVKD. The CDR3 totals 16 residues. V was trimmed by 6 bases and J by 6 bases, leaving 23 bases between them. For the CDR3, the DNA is TGTGCCATCAGCCCTTTGGGGGGGACCCAGAGATCTGAAGCTTTCTTT. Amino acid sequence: CAISPLGGTQRSEAFF.